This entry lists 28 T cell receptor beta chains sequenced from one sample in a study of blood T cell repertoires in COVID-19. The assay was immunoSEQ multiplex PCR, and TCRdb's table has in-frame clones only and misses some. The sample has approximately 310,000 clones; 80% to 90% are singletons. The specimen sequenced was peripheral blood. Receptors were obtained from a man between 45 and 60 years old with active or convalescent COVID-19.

CDR3 nucleotides: TGTGCCAGCAGTCCCGTCTGGGCAGAAGAAAACATTCAGTACTTC. Protein: CASSPVWAEENIQYF. The chain uses TRBV6-6 and TRBJ2-4; D is unresolved. Germline CDR1 reads MNHNY; CDR2 reads SVGAGI (reference sequence). The CDR3 runs 15 residues. V lost 5 bases and J 5 bases, leaving 16 bases between the germline ends.

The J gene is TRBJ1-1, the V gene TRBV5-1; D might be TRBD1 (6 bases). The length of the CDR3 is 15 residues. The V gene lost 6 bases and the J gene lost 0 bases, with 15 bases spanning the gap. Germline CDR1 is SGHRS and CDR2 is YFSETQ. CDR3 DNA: TGCGCCAGCAAAATAAATGGACAGATGAACACTGAAGCTTTCTTT. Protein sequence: CASKINGQMNTEAFF.

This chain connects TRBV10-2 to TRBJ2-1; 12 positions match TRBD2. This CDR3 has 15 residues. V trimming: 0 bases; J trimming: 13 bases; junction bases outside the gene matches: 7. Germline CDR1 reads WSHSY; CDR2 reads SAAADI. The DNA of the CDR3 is TGCGCCAGCAGTGAGTCGGGGCTAGCGGGAGGGCCCCAGTTCTTC. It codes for CASSESGLAGGPQFF.

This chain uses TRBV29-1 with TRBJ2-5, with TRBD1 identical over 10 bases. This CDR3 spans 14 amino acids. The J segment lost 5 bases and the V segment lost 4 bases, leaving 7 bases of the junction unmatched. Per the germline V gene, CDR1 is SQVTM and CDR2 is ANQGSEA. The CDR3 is CSVALTGGSETQYF. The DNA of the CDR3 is TGCAGCGTTGCGTTGACAGGGGGCTCGGAGACCCAGTACTTC.

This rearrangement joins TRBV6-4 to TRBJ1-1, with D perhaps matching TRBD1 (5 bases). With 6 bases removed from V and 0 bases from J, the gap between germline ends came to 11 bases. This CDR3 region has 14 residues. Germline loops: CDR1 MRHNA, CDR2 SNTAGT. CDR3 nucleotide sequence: TGTGCCAGCAGGACGACAGCTTTGAACACTGAAGCTTTCTTT. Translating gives CASRTTALNTEAFF.

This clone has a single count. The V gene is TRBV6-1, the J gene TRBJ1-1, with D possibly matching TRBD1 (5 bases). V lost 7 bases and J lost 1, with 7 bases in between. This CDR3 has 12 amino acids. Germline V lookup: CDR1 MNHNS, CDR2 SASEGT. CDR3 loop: CASTTGNTEAFF. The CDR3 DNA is TGTGCCAGCACAACAGGGAACACTGAAGCTTTCTTT.

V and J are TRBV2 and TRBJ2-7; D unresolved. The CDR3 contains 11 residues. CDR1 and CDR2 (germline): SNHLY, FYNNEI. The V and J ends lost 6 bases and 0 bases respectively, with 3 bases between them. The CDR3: CASSFSYEQYF. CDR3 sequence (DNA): TGTGCCAGCAGCTTCTCCTACGAGCAGTACTTC.

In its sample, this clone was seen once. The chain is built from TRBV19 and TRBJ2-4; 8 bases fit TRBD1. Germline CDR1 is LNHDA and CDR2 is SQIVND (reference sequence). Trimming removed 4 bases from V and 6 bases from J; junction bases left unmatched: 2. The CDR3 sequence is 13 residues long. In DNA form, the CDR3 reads TGTGCCAGTAGTACCGGACAGGGAAACATTCAGTACTTC. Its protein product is CASSTGQGNIQYF.

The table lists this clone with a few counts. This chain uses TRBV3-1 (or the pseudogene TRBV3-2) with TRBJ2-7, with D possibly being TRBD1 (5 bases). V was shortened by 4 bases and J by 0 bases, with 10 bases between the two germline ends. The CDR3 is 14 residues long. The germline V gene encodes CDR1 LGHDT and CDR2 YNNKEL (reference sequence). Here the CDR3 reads CASSPIRDSYEQYF. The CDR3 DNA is TGTGCCAGCAGCCCAATCAGGGACTCCTACGAGCAGTACTTC.

The CDR3 protein is CASSLGGTGTRFF. In nucleotides, the CDR3 is TGTGCCAGCAGCTTAGGTGGGACAGGGACGAGGTTCTTC. V and J are TRBV7-2 and TRBJ2-1; 9 positions match TRBD1. The CDR3 has 13 amino acids. V lost 1 base to trimming and J lost 15 bases; unmatched junction nucleotides: 7. CDR1 and CDR2 (germline): SGHTA, FQGNSA.

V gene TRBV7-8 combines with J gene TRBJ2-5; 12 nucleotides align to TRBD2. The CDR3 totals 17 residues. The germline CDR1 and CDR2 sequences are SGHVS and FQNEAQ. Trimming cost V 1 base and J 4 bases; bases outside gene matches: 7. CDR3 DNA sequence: TGTGCCAGCAGCTTAGACAGACTAGCGGGGGTTCGAGAGACCCAGTACTTC. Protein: CASSLDRLAGVRETQYF.

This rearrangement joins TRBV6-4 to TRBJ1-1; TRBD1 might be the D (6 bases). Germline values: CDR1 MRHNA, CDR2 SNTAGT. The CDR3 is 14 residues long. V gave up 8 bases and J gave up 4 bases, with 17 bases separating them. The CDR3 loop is CASRRGGGSTEAFF. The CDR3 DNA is TGTGCCAGCCGAAGGGGGGGAGGGAGCACTGAAGCTTTCTTT.

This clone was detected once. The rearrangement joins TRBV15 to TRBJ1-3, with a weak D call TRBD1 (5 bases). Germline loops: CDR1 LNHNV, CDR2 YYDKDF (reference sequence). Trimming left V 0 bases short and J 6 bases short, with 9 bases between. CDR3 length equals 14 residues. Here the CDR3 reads CATSRDRAENTIYF. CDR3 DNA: TGTGCCACCAGCAGAGACAGGGCGGAAAACACCATATATTTT.

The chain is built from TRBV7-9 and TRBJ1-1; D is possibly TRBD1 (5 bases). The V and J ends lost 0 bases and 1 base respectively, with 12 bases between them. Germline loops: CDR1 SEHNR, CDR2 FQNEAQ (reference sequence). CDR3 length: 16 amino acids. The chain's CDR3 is CASSLASWTSNTEAFF. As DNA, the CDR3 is TGTGCCAGCAGCTTAGCGTCATGGACATCGAACACTGAAGCTTTCTTT. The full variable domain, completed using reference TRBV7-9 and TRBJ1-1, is DTGVSQNPRHKITKRGQNVTFRCDPISEHNRLYWYRQTLGQGPEFLTYFQNEAQLEKSRLLSDRFSAERPKGSFSTLEIQRTEQGDSAMYLCASSLASWTSNTEAFFGQGTRLTVV.

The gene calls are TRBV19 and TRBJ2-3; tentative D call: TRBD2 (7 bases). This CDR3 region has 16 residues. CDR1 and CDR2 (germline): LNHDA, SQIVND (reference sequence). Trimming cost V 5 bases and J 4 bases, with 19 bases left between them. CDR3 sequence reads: CASSPRGGGVSDTQYF. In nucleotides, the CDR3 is TGTGCCAGTAGTCCCCGAGGGGGGGGAGTGTCAGATACGCAGTATTTT. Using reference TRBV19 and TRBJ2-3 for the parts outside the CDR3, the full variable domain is DGGITQSPKYLFRKEGQNVTLSCEQNLNHDAMYWYRQDPGQGLRLIYYSQIVNDFQKGDIAEGYSVSREKKESFPLTVTSAQKNPTAFYLCASSPRGGGVSDTQYFGPGTRLTVL.

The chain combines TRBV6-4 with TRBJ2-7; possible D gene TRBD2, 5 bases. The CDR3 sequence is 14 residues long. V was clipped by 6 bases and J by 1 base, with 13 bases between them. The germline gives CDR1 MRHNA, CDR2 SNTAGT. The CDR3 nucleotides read TGTGCCAGCAGCTTCCGAGGGTTTTCCTACGAGCAGTACTTC. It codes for CASSFRGFSYEQYF.

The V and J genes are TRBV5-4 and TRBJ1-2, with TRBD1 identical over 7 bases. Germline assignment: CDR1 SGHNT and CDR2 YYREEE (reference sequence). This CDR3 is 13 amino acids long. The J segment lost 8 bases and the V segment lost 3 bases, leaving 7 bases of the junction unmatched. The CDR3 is CASSYRGQSGYTF. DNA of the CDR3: TGTGCCAGCAGCTACAGGGGACAGTCCGGCTACACCTTC.

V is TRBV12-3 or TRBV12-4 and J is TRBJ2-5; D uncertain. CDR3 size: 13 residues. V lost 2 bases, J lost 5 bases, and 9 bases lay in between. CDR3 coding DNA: TGTGCCAGCAGTTTATTTAGCCGGGAGACCCAGTACTTC. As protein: CASSLFSRETQYF.

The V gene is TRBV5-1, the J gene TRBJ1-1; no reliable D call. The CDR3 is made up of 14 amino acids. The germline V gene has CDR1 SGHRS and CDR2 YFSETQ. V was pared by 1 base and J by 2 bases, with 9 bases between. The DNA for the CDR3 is TGCGCCAGCAGCTTGTTAGACACCAACACTGAAGCTTTCTTT. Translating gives CASSLLDTNTEAFF.

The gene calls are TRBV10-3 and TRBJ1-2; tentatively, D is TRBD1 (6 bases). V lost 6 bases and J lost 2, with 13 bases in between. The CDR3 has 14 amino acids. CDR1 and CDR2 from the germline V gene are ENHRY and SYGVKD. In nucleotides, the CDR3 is TGTGCCATCAGCGAATCAGGGGCGAACTATGGCTACACCTTC. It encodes CAISESGANYGYTF.

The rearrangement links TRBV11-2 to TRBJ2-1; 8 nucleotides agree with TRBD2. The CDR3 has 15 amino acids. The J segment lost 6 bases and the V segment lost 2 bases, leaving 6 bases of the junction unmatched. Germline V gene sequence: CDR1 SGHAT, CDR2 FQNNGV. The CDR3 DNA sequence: TGTGCCAGCAGCTTAACAAGCGGGGGAATCAATGAGCAGTTCTTC. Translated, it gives CASSLTSGGINEQFF.

The CDR3 coding sequence is TGTGCCAGCGGATTAGCGGGGGGGATCCAAGAGACCCAGTACTTC. Translation: CASGLAGGIQETQYF. The rearrangement links TRBV7-8 to TRBJ2-5, with 11 bases aligning to TRBD2. Per germline, CDR1 SGHVS and CDR2 FQNEAQ. This CDR3 spans 15 amino acids. J was trimmed by 1 base and V by 8 bases; bases with no gene match: 6.

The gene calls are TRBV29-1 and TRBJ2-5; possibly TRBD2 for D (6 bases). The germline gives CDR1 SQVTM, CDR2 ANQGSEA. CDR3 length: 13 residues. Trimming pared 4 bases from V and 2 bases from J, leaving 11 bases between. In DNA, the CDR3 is TGCAGCGTTGTAGACGGGGGACAAGAGACCCAGTACTTC. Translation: CSVVDGGQETQYF.

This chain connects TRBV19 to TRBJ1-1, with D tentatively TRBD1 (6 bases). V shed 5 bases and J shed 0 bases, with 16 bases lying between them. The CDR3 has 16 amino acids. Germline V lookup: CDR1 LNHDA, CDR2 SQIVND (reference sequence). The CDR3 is CASSYSPRGMNTEAFF. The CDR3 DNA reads TGTGCCAGTAGTTATTCCCCCAGGGGAATGAACACTGAAGCTTTCTTT.

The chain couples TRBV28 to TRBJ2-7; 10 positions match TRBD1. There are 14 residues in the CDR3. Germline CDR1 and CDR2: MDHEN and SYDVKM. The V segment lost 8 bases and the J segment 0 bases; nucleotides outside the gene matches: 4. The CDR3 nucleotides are TGTGCCAGCTGGACAGGGGGAAGCTCCTACGAGCAGTACTTC. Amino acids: CASWTGGSSYEQYF. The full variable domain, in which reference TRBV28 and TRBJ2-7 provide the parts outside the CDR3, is DVKVTQSSRYLVKRTGEKVFLECVQDMDHENMFWYRQDPGLGLRLIYFSYDVKMKEKGDIPEGYSVSREKKERFSLILESASTNQTSMYLCASWTGGSSYEQYFGPGTRLTVT.

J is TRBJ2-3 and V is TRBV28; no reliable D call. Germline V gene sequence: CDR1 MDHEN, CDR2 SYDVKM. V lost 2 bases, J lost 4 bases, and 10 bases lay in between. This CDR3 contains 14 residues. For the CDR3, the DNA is TGTGCCAGCAGTTTAAGAGATTCTTCAGATACGCAGTATTTT. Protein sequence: CASSLRDSSDTQYF.

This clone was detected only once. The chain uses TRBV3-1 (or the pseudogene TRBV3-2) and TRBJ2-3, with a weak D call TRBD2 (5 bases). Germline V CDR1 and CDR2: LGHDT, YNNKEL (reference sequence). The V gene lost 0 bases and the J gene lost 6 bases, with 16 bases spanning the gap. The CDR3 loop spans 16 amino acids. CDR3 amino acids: CASSQDPPGVADTQYF. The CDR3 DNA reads TGTGCCAGCAGCCAAGATCCCCCCGGGGTTGCGGATACGCAGTATTTT.

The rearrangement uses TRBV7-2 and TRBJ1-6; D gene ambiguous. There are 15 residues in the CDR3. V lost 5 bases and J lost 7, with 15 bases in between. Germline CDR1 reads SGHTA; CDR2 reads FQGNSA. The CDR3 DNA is TGTGCCAGCAGCACCCTAACAGTAGGCAATTCACCCCTCCACTTT. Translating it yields CASSTLTVGNSPLHF.